The 16 T cell receptor beta chains given below trace back to one sample, sequenced in a study of early T cells in non-severe SARS-CoV-2 infection. MiXCR was run by TCRdb on the 5' RACE reads, yielding one entry per CDR3 protein. This sample has nearly 80,000 distinct CDR3 sequences, with about 13% found just once. Sequencing was performed on whole blood. The receptor source for this set is an adult who was a healthcare worker with PCR-confirmed SARS-CoV-2 infection or an uninfected control (not recorded which).

A few counts support this clonotype. This chain uses TRBV11-2 with TRBJ2-2, with D tentatively TRBD1 (6 bases). CDR1 is SGHAT and CDR2 is FQNNGV in the germline V gene. The CDR3 contains 17 residues. V was pared by 3 bases and J by 1 base, with 15 bases between. The DNA for the CDR3 is TGTGCCAGCAGCTTTAGAGGGAGACAGGAGAACACCGGGGAGCTGTTTTTT. It translates to CASSFRGRQENTGELFF.

This clonotype was picked up many times. The chain couples TRBV2 to TRBJ2-3, with D perhaps TRBD2 (7 bases). V lost 8 bases and J 1 base, leaving 10 bases between the germline ends. Germline V lookup: CDR1 SNHLY, CDR2 FYNNEI. This CDR3 contains 13 residues. Here the CDR3 reads CASGGAGTDTQYF. Written as DNA, the CDR3 is TGTGCCAGCGGGGGGGCCGGCACAGATACGCAGTATTTT.

This clonotype was observed a few times. The CDR3 sequence: CASSLESHQPQHF. The CDR3 DNA is TGTGCCAGCAGTTTAGAAAGTCATCAGCCCCAGCATTTT. V is TRBV12-3 or TRBV12-4 and J is TRBJ1-5; D uncertain. The CDR3 is 13 amino acids. Trimming left V 1 base short and J 5 bases short, with 6 bases between.

This clonotype occurred many times. J is TRBJ1-1 and V is TRBV7-6; 8 nucleotides align to TRBD1. Unmatched junction bases numbered 6, after V lost 5 bases and J lost 1 base. The CDR3 spans 15 residues. The V gene's germline CDR1 is SGHVS and CDR2 FNYEAQ. This chain's CDR3 is CASSPNRGWNTEAFF. The CDR3 DNA follows: TGTGCCAGCAGCCCTAACAGGGGGTGGAACACTGAAGCTTTCTTT.

This clonotype has more than one count but fewer than ten. The chain carries TRBV12-3 or TRBV12-4 and TRBJ1-1; maybe TRBD1 (6 bases). The ends were cut back, 3 bases at V and 3 bases at J, with 14 bases in the middle. This CDR3 is 15 amino acids long. The CDR3 sequence is CASSFSRTVHTEAFF. The CDR3 coding sequence is TGTGCCAGCAGTTTTTCCCGGACAGTTCACACTGAAGCTTTCTTT.

This chain connects TRBV15 to TRBJ2-1; no clear D. The germline V gene encodes CDR1 LNHNV and CDR2 YYDKDF (reference sequence). The CDR3 length is 12 residues. V dropped 3 bases and J dropped 5 bases, with 5 bases sitting between them. The CDR3 here is CATSSLHNEQFF. CDR3 in DNA: TGTGCCACCAGCAGCCTCCACAATGAGCAGTTCTTC.

The J gene is TRBJ2-3, the V gene TRBV28, with 7 positions matching TRBD1. The V segment lost 4 bases and the J segment 1 base; nucleotides outside the gene matches: 8. In germline, CDR1 is MDHEN, CDR2 SYDVKM. The CDR3 runs 16 residues. The CDR3 reads CASSSQGTEGTDTQYF. CDR3 nucleotide sequence: TGTGCCAGCAGTTCTCAAGGGACAGAAGGCACAGATACGCAGTATTTT.

This clonotype came up a few times. This rearrangement joins TRBV3-1 to TRBJ2-1; 9 bases align to TRBD2. The CDR3 has 17 amino acids. The germline CDR1 and CDR2 sequences are LGHDT and YNNKEL (reference sequence). The J segment lost 7 bases and the V segment lost 4 bases, leaving 14 bases of the junction unmatched. CDR3 loop: CASSPQRLAAVSNEQFF. In nucleotides, the CDR3 is TGTGCCAGCAGCCCGCAGCGACTAGCGGCTGTGTCGAATGAGCAGTTCTTC.

V and J are TRBV29-1 and TRBJ1-1; unclear D gene. The germline V and J ends were trimmed by 6 bases and 3 bases, with 8 bases remaining between them. CDR1 and CDR2 (germline): SQVTM, ANQGSEA. The CDR3 runs 11 residues. CDR3: CSVVDHTEAFF. CDR3 DNA: TGCAGCGTAGTAGACCACACTGAAGCTTTCTTT.

Many counts were recorded for this clonotype. V and J are TRBV19 and TRBJ1-2; TRBD1 agrees at 7 bases. Germline assignment: CDR1 LNHDA and CDR2 SQIVND (reference sequence). Germline trimming cut 4 bases from V and 5 bases from J; bases unmatched to any gene: 10. The CDR3 covers 15 residues. CDR3 sequence reads: CASSTIDTGAYGYTF. CDR3 nucleotides: TGTGCCAGTAGTACAATCGATACAGGGGCATATGGCTACACCTTC.

This clonotype was detected only once. This chain joins TRBV7-2 and TRBJ1-3, with 7 bases matching TRBD1. This CDR3 spans 16 amino acids. The V gene's germline CDR1 is SGHTA and CDR2 FQGNSA. V was pared by 5 bases and J by 5 bases, with 12 bases of the junction left unmatched. CDR3 loop: CASSAPQQGWRNTIYF. The DNA for the CDR3 is TGTGCCAGCAGCGCACCCCAACAGGGGTGGAGAAACACCATATATTTT.

This clonotype was counted between two and nine times. The chain carries TRBV6-2 or TRBV6-3 and TRBJ1-1; the D gene is possibly TRBD1 (5 bases). Looked up from germline, CDR1 is MNHEY and CDR2 is SVGEGT. The CDR3 consists of 15 residues. V was trimmed by 2 bases and J by 1 base, leaving 11 bases between them. CDR3 DNA: TGTGCCAGCAGTTACGGGGGGTCGGCGAACACTGAAGCTTTCTTT. Its protein is CASSYGGSANTEAFF.

This clonotype has a count of ten or more. The J gene is TRBJ2-3, the V gene TRBV11-2, with D perhaps assigned TRBD1 or TRBD2 (6 bases each). Deletions cut 6 bases from V and 1 base from J, with 14 bases between. Germline V gene data show CDR1 as SGHAT and CDR2 as FQNNGV. CDR3 size: 15 residues. Here the CDR3 reads CASRTNRGGTDTQYF. The CDR3 nucleotides read TGTGCCAGCAGAACAAATAGGGGGGGCACAGATACGCAGTATTTT.

The gene calls are TRBV28 and TRBJ1-2; unclear D gene. The length of the CDR3 is 13 residues. Germline values: CDR1 MDHEN, CDR2 SYDVKM. V lost 2 bases and J 4 bases, leaving 8 bases between the germline ends. The CDR3 spells CASSLTAAYGYTF. As DNA, the CDR3 is TGTGCCAGCAGTTTAACGGCAGCCTATGGCTACACCTTC.

CDR3 sequence: CASSITSGWLDSGELFF. In DNA form, the CDR3 reads TGTGCCAGTAGTATTACTAGCGGGTGGCTTGATTCCGGGGAGCTGTTTTTT. The V and J genes are TRBV19 and TRBJ2-2, with 9 bases lining up with TRBD2. The CDR3 length is 17 residues. Germline CDR1 reads LNHDA; CDR2 reads SQIVND (reference sequence). J lost 6 bases, V lost 3 bases, and 11 bases had no gene match.

In nucleotides, the CDR3 is TGTGCCAGCAGACAGGGGACTGGCTACGAGCAGTACTTC. Translated: CASRQGTGYEQYF. The gene calls are TRBV6-2 or TRBV6-3 and TRBJ2-7; weak D call: TRBD1 (7 bases). The CDR3 extends over 13 amino acids. The V end lost 6 bases, the J end lost 3 bases, and 12 bases lay between the germline ends. Germline V gene lookup returns CDR1 MNHEY and CDR2 SVGEGT.